This entry describes one TCR beta chain. Antigen: not known. This CDR3 spans 15 amino acids. Germline CDR1 and CDR2: LGHDT and YNNKEL (reference sequence). Trimming removed 2 bases from V and 5 bases from J; junction bases left unmatched: 7. The record originates from a study of T cell responses to AZD1222 COVID-19 vaccine. General study points: Donors, mostly white British, included more females; clonal diversity was possibly underestimated.

Repertoires were generated with immunoSEQ multiplex PCR, while TCRdb's copy carries only in-frame clones and drops some. The profile shows 150,000 to 200,000 clones, roughly 94% of them singletons. The starting material was peripheral blood, obtained on day 0 of AZD1222 vaccination. The chain recombines TRBV3-1 (or the pseudogene TRBV3-2) with TRBJ1-2; the match to TRBD1 covers 8 bases. This TCR was recovered from an adult in good health. The CDR3 spells CASSQSRGQRYGYTF. The CDR3, as DNA: TGTGCCAGCAGCCAAAGCAGGGGGCAGAGATATGGCTACACCTTC.